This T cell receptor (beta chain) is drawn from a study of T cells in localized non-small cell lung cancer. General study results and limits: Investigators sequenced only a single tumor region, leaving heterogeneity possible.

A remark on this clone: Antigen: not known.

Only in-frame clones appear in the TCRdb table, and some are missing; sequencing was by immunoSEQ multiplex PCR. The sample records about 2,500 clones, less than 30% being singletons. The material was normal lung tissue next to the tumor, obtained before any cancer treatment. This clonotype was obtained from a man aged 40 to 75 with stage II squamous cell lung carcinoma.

The CDR3 coding sequence is TGTGCCACTACACCCAACAGGGGAGTTTCGGTCGAGCAGTACTTC. This codes for CATTPNRGVSVEQYF. The V call is TRBV18, the J call TRBJ2-7; TRBD1 matches 7 bases. Losses at the gene ends were 10 bases for V and 6 bases for J; bases not matched to a gene: 18. The V gene's germline CDR1 is KGHSH and CDR2 LQKENI. The CDR3 contains 15 residues.